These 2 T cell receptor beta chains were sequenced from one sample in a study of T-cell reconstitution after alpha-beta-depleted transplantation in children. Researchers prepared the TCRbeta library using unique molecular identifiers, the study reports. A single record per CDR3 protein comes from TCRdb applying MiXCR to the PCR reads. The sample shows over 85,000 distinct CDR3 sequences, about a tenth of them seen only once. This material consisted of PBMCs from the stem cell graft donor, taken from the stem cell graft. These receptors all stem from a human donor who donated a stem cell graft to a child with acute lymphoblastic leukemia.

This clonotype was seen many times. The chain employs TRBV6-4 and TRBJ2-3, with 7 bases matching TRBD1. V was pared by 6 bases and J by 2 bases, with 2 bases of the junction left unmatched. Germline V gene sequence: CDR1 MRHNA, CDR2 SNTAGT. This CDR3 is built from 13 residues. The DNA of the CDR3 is TGTGCCAGCAGAGGACAGGTCACAGATACGCAGTATTTT. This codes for CASRGQVTDTQYF.

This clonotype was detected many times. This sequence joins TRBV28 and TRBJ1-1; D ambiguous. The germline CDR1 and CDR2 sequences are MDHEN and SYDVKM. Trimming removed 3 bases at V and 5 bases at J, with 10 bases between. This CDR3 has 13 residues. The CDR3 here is CASSLDSLTEAFF. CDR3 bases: TGTGCCAGCAGTTTGGACTCACTAACTGAAGCTTTCTTT.